The present entry profiles one T cell receptor (beta chain) with its context. Its antigen is as yet unknown. The germline V gene has CDR1 SGHRS and CDR2 YFSETQ. With 4 bases clipped from V and 4 bases from J, the junction kept 7 bases outside the gene matches. This CDR3 spans 15 amino acids. The sample originates from a study of T-cell reconstitution after alpha-beta-depleted transplantation in children. Preparing the TCRbeta library involved the use of unique molecular identifiers. TCRdb processed the PCR reads anew with MiXCR; each CDR3 protein has one entry. The data hold hundreds of thousands of distinct CDR3 sequences, with 15% to 20% observed a single time. General study points: Reportedly, alpha-beta T cells present about two months post-transplant originated from several hundred expanded clones of graft origin. Surviving recipient cells, namely T cells and thymic progenitors, were the source of high day-60 TCRbeta diversity in some patients.

This sample comprised PBMCs, mostly from graft donor cells, obtained 360 days after TCRalphabeta/CD19-depleted stem cell transplant. The TCR comes from a boy less than two years old who had a stem cell transplant for Wiskott-Aldrich syndrome, so the T cells may come from the graft donor. The V and J genes are TRBV5-1 and TRBJ2-1, with 8 bases identical to TRBD2. The CDR3 region has the DNA TGCGCCAGCAGCCTCGCTAGCGGGCCTTACAATGAGCAGTTCTTC. This translates into CASSLASGPYNEQFF.